This T cell receptor beta chain was sequenced in a study of blood T cell repertoires in COVID-19. Germline V gene lookup returns CDR1 SGHDT and CDR2 YYEEEE. The CDR3 consists of 16 residues. V dropped 1 base and J dropped 4 bases, with 17 bases sitting between them. TCRdb keeps only in-frame clones here, not all; method: immunoSEQ multiplex PCR. The sample carries some 120,000 clones, approximately 86% recorded once. Sequencing input: peripheral blood. The V and J genes are TRBV5-6 and TRBJ1-2, with D perhaps matching TRBD1 (5 bases). This TCR derives from a woman aged 45-60 years who had recovered from COVID-19. As DNA, the CDR3 is TGTGCCAGCAGCTTGTTTCCGGACACCGAGATCTATGGCTACACCTTC. It codes for CASSLFPDTEIYGYTF.